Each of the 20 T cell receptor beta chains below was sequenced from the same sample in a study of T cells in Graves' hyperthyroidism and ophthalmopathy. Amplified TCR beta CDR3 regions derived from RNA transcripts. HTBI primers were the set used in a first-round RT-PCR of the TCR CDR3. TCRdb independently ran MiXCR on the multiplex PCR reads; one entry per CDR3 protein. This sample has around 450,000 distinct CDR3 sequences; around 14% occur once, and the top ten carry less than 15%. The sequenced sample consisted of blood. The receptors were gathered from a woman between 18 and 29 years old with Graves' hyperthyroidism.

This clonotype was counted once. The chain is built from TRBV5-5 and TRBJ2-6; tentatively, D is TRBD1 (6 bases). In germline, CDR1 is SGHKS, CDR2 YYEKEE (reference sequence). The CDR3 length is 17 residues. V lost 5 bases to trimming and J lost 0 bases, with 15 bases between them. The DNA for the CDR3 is TGTGCCAGCAGGGGACATAAGTATACCTCTGGGGCCAACGTCCTGACTTTC. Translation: CASRGHKYTSGANVLTF. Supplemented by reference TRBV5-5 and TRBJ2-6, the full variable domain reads DAGVTQSPTHLIKTRGQQVTLRCSPISGHKSVSWYQQVLGQGPQFIFQYYEKEERGRGNFPDRFSARQFPNYSSELNVNALLLGDSALYLCASRGHKYTSGANVLTFGAGSRLTVL.

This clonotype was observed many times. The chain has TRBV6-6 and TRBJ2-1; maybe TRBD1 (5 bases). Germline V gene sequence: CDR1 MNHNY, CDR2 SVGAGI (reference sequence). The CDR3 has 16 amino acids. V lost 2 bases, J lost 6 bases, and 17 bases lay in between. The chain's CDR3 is CASSYRPILQGNEQFF. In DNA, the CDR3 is TGTGCCAGCAGTTACAGGCCGATCCTGCAGGGCAATGAGCAGTTCTTC.

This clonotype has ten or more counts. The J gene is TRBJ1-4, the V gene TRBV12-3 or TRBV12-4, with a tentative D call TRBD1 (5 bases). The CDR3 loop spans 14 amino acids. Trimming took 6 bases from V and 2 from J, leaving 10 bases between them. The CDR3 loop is CASSPQETNEKLFF. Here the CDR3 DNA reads TGTGCCAGCAGCCCACAGGAGACTAATGAAAAACTGTTTTTT.

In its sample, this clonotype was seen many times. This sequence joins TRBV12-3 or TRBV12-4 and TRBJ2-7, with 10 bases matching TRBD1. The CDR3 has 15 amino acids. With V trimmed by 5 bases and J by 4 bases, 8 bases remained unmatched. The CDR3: CASSGGTGVMYEQYF. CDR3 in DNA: TGTGCCAGCAGTGGGGGGACAGGGGTAATGTACGAGCAGTACTTC.

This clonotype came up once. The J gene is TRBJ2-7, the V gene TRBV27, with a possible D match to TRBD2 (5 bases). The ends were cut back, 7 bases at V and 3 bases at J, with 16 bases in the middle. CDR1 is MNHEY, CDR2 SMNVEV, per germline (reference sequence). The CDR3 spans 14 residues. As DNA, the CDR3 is TGTGCCAGCAACCCCGAGGGAGCTTACTACGAGCAGTACTTC. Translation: CASNPEGAYYEQYF.

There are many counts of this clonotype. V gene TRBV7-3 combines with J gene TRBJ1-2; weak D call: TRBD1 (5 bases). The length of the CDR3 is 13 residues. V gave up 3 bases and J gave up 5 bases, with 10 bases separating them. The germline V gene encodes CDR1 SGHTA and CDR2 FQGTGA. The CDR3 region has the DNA TGTGCCAGCAGCTTCGGGGAGGGGTATGGCTACACCTTC. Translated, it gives CASSFGEGYGYTF.

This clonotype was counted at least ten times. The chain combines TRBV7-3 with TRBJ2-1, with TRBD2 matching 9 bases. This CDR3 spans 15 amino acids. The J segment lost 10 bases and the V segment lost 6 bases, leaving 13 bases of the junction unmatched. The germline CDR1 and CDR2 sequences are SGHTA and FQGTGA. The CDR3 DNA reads TGTGCCAGCAGGCCCGGGACTAGCCCCACCGCGGAGCAGTTCTTC. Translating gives CASRPGTSPTAEQFF.

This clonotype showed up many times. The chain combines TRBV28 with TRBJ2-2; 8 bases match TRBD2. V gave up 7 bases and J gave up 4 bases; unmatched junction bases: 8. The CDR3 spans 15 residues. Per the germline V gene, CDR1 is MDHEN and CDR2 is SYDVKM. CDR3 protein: CASTPGLVVTGELFF. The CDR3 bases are TGTGCCAGCACCCCGGGACTAGTAGTCACCGGGGAGCTGTTTTTT.

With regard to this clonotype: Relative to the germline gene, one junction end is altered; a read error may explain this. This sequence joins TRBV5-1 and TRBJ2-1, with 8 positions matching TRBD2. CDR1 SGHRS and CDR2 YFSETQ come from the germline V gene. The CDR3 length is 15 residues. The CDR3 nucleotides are TGCGCCAGCAGCTTGACGGCGGGAGGAGCCAATGAGCAGTCCTTC. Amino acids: CASSLTAGGANEQSF.

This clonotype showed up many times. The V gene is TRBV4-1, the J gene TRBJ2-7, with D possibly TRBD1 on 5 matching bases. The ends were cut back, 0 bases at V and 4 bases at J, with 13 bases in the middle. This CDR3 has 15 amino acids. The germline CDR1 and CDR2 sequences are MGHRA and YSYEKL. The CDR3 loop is CASSQDPTTVYEQYV. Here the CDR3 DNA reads TGCGCCAGCAGCCAAGACCCCACGACAGTTTACGAGCAGTACGTC.

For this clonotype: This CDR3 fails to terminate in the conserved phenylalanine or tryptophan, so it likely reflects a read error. CDR3 DNA sequence: TGCAGTGGACAGGTTTCTAACTATGGCTACACCTCC. This codes for CSGQVSNYGYTS. V is TRBV20-1 and J is TRBJ1-2, with D perhaps TRBD1 (6 bases). This CDR3 is built from 12 residues. The germline V gene encodes CDR1 DFQATT and CDR2 SNEGSKA (reference sequence). V lost 7 bases to trimming and J lost 0 bases, with 9 bases between them.

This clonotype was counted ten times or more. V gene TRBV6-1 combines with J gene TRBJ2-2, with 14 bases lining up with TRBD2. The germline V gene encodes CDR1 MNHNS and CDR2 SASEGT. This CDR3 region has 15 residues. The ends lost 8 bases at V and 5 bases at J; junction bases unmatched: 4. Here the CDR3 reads CASGTSGGRTGELFF. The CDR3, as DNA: TGTGCCAGCGGGACTAGCGGGGGAAGAACCGGGGAGCTGTTTTTT.

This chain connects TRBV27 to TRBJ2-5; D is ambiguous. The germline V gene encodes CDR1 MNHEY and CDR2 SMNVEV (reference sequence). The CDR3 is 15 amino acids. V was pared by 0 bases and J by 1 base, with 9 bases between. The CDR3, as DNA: TGTGCCAGCAGTTTATCGCCTTCTACCCAAGAGACCCAGTACTTC. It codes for CASSLSPSTQETQYF.

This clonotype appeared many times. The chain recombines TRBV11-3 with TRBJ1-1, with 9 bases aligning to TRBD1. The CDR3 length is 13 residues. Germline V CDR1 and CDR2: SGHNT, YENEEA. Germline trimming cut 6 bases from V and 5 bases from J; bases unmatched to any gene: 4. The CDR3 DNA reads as TGTGCCAGCAGTTACAGGGGGCGGACTGAAGCTTTCTTT. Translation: CASSYRGRTEAFF.

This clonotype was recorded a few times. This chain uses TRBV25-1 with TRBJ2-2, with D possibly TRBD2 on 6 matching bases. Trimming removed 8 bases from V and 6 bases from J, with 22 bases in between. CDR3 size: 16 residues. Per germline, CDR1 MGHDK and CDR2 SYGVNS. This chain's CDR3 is CASERGPDPGAGELFF. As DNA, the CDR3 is TGTGCCAGCGAGCGAGGTCCCGACCCGGGGGCCGGGGAGCTGTTTTTT.

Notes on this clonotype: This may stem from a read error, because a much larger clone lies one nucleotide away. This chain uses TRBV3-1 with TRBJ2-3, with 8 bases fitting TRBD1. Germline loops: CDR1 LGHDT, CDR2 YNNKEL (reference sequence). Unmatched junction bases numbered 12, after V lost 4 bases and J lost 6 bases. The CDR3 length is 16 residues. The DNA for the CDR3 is TGTGCCAGCAGCCGAGATCGGACAGGGAGGACTGATACGCAGTATTTT. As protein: CASSRDRTGRTDTQYF.

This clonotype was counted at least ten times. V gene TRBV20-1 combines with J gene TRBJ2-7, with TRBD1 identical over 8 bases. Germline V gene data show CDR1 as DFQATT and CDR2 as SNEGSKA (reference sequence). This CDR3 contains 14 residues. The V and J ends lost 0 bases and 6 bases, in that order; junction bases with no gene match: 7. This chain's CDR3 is CSARDQGTGSEQYF. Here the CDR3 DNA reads TGCAGTGCTAGAGATCAAGGGACAGGATCCGAGCAGTACTTC.

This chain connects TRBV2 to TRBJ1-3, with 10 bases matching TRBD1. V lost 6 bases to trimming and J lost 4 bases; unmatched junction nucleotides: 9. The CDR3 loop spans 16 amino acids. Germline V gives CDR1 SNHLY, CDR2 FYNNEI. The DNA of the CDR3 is TGTGCCAGCAGGGGCTCGACAGGGGGCATGGGAAACACCATATATTTT. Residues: CASRGSTGGMGNTIYF.

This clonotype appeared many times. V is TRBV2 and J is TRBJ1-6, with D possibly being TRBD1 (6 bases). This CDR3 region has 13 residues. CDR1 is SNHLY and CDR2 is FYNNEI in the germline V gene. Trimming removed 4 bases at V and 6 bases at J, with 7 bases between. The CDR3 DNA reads TGTGCCAGCAGTGGAGGGGGTAATTCACCCCTCCACTTT. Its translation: CASSGGGNSPLHF. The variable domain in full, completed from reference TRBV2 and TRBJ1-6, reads EPEVTQTPSHQVTQMGQEVILRCVPISNHLYFYWYRQILGQKVEFLVSFYNNEISEKSEIFDDQFSVERPDGSNFTLKIRSTKLEDSAMYFCASSGGGNSPLHFGNGTRLTVT.

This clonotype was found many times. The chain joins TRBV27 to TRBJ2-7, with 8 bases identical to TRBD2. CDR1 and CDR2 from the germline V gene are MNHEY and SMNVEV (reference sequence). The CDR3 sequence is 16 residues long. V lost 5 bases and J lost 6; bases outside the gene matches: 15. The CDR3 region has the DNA TGTGCCAGCAGTCCCCGGACTAGCTTATTACCGCGCGAGCAGTACTTC. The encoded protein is CASSPRTSLLPREQYF.